What follows are 23 T cell receptor beta chains derived from one specimen sequenced in a study of T-cell reconstitution after alpha-beta-depleted transplantation in children. Preparation of the TCRbeta library involved a method that used unique molecular identifiers. TCRdb re-called the PCR reads with MiXCR, one entry per CDR3 protein. There are roughly 340,000 distinct CDR3 sequences in the sample; around 15% occur only once, and about 41% lies in the top ten. Sequences were derived from PBMCs, mostly from graft donor cells, sampled 360 days after TCRalphabeta/CD19-depleted stem cell transplant. These receptor sequences come from a male patient aged 2 to 9 who had a stem cell transplant for acute lymphoblastic leukemia, so the T cells may come from the graft donor.

This rearrangement joins TRBV20-1 to TRBJ2-3, with D perhaps TRBD2 (6 bases). The CDR3 has 16 residues. Germline V gene lookup returns CDR1 DFQATT and CDR2 SNEGSKA (reference sequence). Trimming took off 3 bases at V and 4 bases at J, with 20 bases between the two ends. The CDR3 sequence is CSASRQSSAGADTQYF. CDR3 nucleotide sequence: TGCAGTGCTAGCCGCCAATCTAGCGCGGGCGCAGATACGCAGTATTTT.

This clonotype occurred a few times. The chain joins TRBV20-1 to TRBJ2-3; D not resolved. CDR3 length equals 13 residues. Germline lookup yields CDR1 DFQATT and CDR2 SNEGSKA (reference sequence). Trimming pared 5 bases from V and 0 bases from J, leaving 9 bases between. The CDR3 DNA reads as TGCAGTGCTCTACCCATAAGCACAGATACGCAGTATTTT. Its translation is CSALPISTDTQYF.

The rearrangement joins TRBV24-1 to TRBJ1-2; D unresolved. This CDR3 has 12 amino acids. In germline, CDR1 is KGHDR, CDR2 SFDVKD. In nucleotides, the CDR3 is TGTGTTGGTCGCGGCAGGAACTATGGCTACACCTTC. It codes for CVGRGRNYGYTF.

This sequence joins TRBV6-2 or TRBV6-3 and TRBJ2-7, with D possibly being TRBD1 (7 bases). V was clipped by 7 bases and J by 1 base, with 17 bases between them. The CDR3 is 15 amino acids. Germline V gives CDR1 MNHEY, CDR2 SVGEGT. CDR3 sequence (DNA): TGTGCCAGCACGGGGGACCCCAGGGGGTCCTACGAGCAGTACTTC. Its translation: CASTGDPRGSYEQYF.

This clonotype was picked up a small number of times. The rearrangement uses TRBV4-2 and TRBJ2-1; D is perhaps TRBD1 (6 bases). V gave up 2 bases and J gave up 5 bases, with 19 bases separating them. The CDR3 is 17 residues long. CDR1 is LGHNA and CDR2 is YNFKEQ in the germline V gene. This CDR3 is CASSQLPQGTFDNEQFF. CDR3 sequence (DNA): TGTGCCAGCAGCCAACTTCCCCAAGGGACATTCGACAATGAGCAGTTCTTC.

This clonotype showed up just a few times. The genes are TRBV4-3 and TRBJ1-3; D is unclear. CDR1 and CDR2 from the germline V gene are LGHNA and YSLEER. This CDR3 is built from 18 residues. Trimming removed 2 bases from V and 0 bases from J, with 17 bases in between. CDR3 sequence reads: CASSQLGGPLSSGNTIYF. CDR3 DNA: TGCGCCAGCAGCCAATTAGGAGGTCCTTTGAGCTCTGGAAACACCATATATTTT.

This clonotype has more than one count but fewer than ten. J is TRBJ2-5 and V is TRBV12-3 or TRBV12-4; D ambiguous. Trimming shortened V by 4 bases and J by 2 bases, and 14 bases separated the two germline ends. The CDR3 runs 15 residues. The CDR3 region has the DNA TGTGCCAGCAGTTGGATTTCGGACGGACAAGAGACCCAGTACTTC. Protein sequence: CASSWISDGQETQYF.

This clonotype occurred a few times. J is TRBJ1-3 and V is TRBV25-1; 7 positions agree with TRBD1. This CDR3 region has 13 residues. Germline V gene lookup returns CDR1 MGHDK and CDR2 SYGVNS. Unmatched junction bases numbered 6, after V lost 7 bases and J lost 6 bases. The CDR3, as DNA: TGTGCCAGCACGGCAGGGGGTAAAAACACCATATATTTT. Translating it yields CASTAGGKNTIYF.

The J gene is TRBJ2-7, the V gene TRBV6-5; D is unresolved. CDR1 is MNHEY and CDR2 is SVGAGI in the germline V gene. This CDR3 has 13 residues. V lost 0 bases and J 4 bases, leaving 7 bases between the germline ends. The CDR3 protein is CASSYSKPYEQYF. The DNA for the CDR3 is TGTGCCAGCAGTTACTCGAAACCTTACGAGCAGTACTTC.

The sample holds a few counts of this clonotype. The chain is built from TRBV5-1 and TRBJ1-1; TRBD1 agrees at 11 bases. The germline V gene encodes CDR1 SGHRS and CDR2 YFSETQ. V lost 9 bases and J lost 6; bases outside the gene matches: 10. The CDR3 has 14 residues. This CDR3 is CATSLGQGGPEAFF. DNA of the CDR3: TGCGCCACCTCTCTGGGACAGGGGGGTCCTGAAGCTTTCTTT. Using reference TRBV5-1 and TRBJ1-1 for the parts outside the CDR3, the full variable domain is KAGVTQTPRYLIKTRGQQVTLSCSPISGHRSVSWYQQTPGQGLQFLFEYFSETQRNKGNFPGRFSGRQFSNSRSEMNVSTLELGDSALYLCATSLGQGGPEAFFGQGTRLTVV.

This clonotype occurred many times. The chain joins TRBV29-1 to TRBJ2-2; D assignment may be TRBD1 or TRBD2 (6 bases each). The CDR3 covers 15 residues. CDR1 and CDR2 from the germline V gene are SQVTM and ANQGSEA. Trimming took 2 bases from V and 3 from J, leaving 13 bases between them. The CDR3 sequence: CSVEREEGDTGELFF. The CDR3 bases are TGCAGCGTTGAACGAGAGGAGGGGGACACCGGGGAGCTGTTTTTT.

V usage is TRBV4-2 and J usage is TRBJ2-7; D not resolved. The CDR3 spans 14 residues. Trimming removed 4 bases from V and 3 bases from J, with 13 bases in between. Germline-derived CDR1 and CDR2 are LGHNA and YNFKEQ. The CDR3 DNA follows: TGTGCCAGCAGCCCCACGGCGAATAACTACGAGCAGTACTTC. This translates into CASSPTANNYEQYF.

The CDR3 is CASRRLAGVRVGASEQFF. DNA of the CDR3: TGTGCCAGCAGGCGACTAGCGGGAGTGAGAGTCGGGGCGAGCGAGCAGTTCTTC. The chain combines TRBV28 with TRBJ2-1, with TRBD2 matching 12 bases. Germline V gene sequence: CDR1 MDHEN, CDR2 SYDVKM. With V trimmed by 6 bases and J by 10 bases, 19 bases remained unmatched. This CDR3 is built from 18 residues. Full variable domain (rest looked up from reference TRBV28 and TRBJ2-1): DVKVTQSSRYLVKRTGEKVFLECVQDMDHENMFWYRQDPGLGLRLIYFSYDVKMKEKGDIPEGYSVSREKKERFSLILESASTNQTSMYLCASRRLAGVRVGASEQFFGPGTRLTVL.

This chain connects TRBV9 to TRBJ2-5; TRBD2 agrees at 8 bases. With V trimmed by 6 bases and J by 4 bases, 11 bases remained unmatched. Germline CDR1 reads SGDLS; CDR2 reads YYNGEE. This CDR3 region has 15 residues. This CDR3 is CASTKRESSGETQYF. The CDR3 region has the DNA TGTGCCAGCACGAAGCGGGAGTCGAGCGGAGAGACCCAGTACTTC. Full variable domain (outside the CDR3, taken from reference TRBV9 and TRBJ2-5): DSGVTQTPKHLITATGQRVTLRCSPRSGDLSVYWYQQSLDQGLQFLIQYYNGEERAKGNILERFSAQQFPDLHSELNLSSLELGDSALYFCASTKRESSGETQYFGPGTRLLVL.

The V call is TRBV7-9, the J call TRBJ2-2; D call uncertain. CDR1 and CDR2 from the germline V gene are SEHNR and FQNEAQ (reference sequence). With 5 bases removed from V and 13 bases from J, the gap between germline ends came to 14 bases. The CDR3 is 12 residues long. CDR3 sequence: CASSRMNRGLFF. As DNA, the CDR3 is TGTGCCAGCAGCCGTATGAATAGAGGGCTGTTTTTT.

The rearrangement joins TRBV4-2 to TRBJ2-2, with D unresolved. CDR3 length equals 16 residues. CDR1 is LGHNA and CDR2 is YNFKEQ in the germline V gene. Trimming stripped 5 bases from V and 6 bases from J, with 19 bases between. The CDR3 coding sequence is TGTGCCAGCAGCTCTAGGACCCTCGGCTCCGCCGGGGAGCTGTTTTTT. It translates to CASSSRTLGSAGELFF.

This clonotype was seen only a few times. V and J are TRBV24-1 and TRBJ1-5; a weak D match, TRBD1 (6 bases). The CDR3 loop spans 13 amino acids. The V and J ends lost 7 bases and 6 bases respectively, with 12 bases between them. In germline, CDR1 is KGHDR, CDR2 SFDVKD. Here the CDR3 DNA reads TGTGCCACCAGCGCCATGGACAGTCAGCCCCAGCATTTT. Translated, it gives CATSAMDSQPQHF.

In its sample, this clonotype was seen a few times. The J gene is TRBJ2-2, the V gene TRBV4-3, with 9 positions matching TRBD2. This CDR3 region has 16 residues. The ends lost 4 bases at V and 5 bases at J; junction bases unmatched: 8. Germline assignment: CDR1 LGHNA and CDR2 YSLEER. CDR3: CASSPEREAGTGELFF. The CDR3 DNA reads as TGCGCCAGCAGCCCGGAGCGGGAGGCGGGAACCGGGGAGCTGTTTTTT.

The chain is built from TRBV20-1 and TRBJ2-4; tentative D call: TRBD1 (6 bases). CDR1 and CDR2 from the germline V gene are DFQATT and SNEGSKA (reference sequence). Deletions cut 3 bases from V and 1 base from J, with 13 bases between. This CDR3 spans 15 amino acids. CDR3 sequence: CSASRLRGAKNIQYF. DNA of the CDR3: TGCAGTGCTAGCCGGCTTAGGGGGGCCAAAAACATTCAGTACTTC.

The chain combines TRBV20-1 with TRBJ1-4; D remains ambiguous. Trimming removed 6 bases at V and 7 bases at J, with 18 bases between. CDR3 length: 14 amino acids. The germline V gene has CDR1 DFQATT and CDR2 SNEGSKA (reference sequence). For the CDR3, the DNA is TGCAGTGCCCTTCGGGTGTGGCCCAGTGAAAAACTGTTTTTT. It codes for CSALRVWPSEKLFF.

This clonotype turned up a few times. The V call is TRBV4-2, the J call TRBJ1-2, with D perhaps matching TRBD1 (5 bases). The germline V gene has CDR1 LGHNA and CDR2 YNFKEQ. CDR3 size: 15 residues. V lost 1 base to trimming and J lost 5 bases, with 14 bases between them. DNA for the CDR3: TGTGCCAGCAGCCAAGGGGGGATGTTTAATTATGGCTACACCTTC. Its protein is CASSQGGMFNYGYTF.

This clonotype has a handful of counts. CDR3 in DNA: TGTGCCAGCAGTTCTGGCGGGCAGGGCCGCAAGTACTTC. Residues: CASSSGGQGRKYF. V gene TRBV12-3 or TRBV12-4 combines with J gene TRBJ2-7; perhaps D is TRBD1 or TRBD2 (5 bases each). Trimming took off 4 bases at V and 11 bases at J, with 18 bases between the two ends. The CDR3 has 13 amino acids.

This clonotype was seen only a few times. CDR3 loop: CSASGTTSYNEQFF. DNA for the CDR3: TGCAGTGCTTCCGGGACTACCTCCTACAATGAGCAGTTCTTC. The chain has TRBV20-1 and TRBJ2-1, with TRBD2 matching 7 bases. Per germline, CDR1 DFQATT and CDR2 SNEGSKA (reference sequence). The CDR3 length is 14 residues. V lost 5 bases and J lost 0; bases outside the gene matches: 4.